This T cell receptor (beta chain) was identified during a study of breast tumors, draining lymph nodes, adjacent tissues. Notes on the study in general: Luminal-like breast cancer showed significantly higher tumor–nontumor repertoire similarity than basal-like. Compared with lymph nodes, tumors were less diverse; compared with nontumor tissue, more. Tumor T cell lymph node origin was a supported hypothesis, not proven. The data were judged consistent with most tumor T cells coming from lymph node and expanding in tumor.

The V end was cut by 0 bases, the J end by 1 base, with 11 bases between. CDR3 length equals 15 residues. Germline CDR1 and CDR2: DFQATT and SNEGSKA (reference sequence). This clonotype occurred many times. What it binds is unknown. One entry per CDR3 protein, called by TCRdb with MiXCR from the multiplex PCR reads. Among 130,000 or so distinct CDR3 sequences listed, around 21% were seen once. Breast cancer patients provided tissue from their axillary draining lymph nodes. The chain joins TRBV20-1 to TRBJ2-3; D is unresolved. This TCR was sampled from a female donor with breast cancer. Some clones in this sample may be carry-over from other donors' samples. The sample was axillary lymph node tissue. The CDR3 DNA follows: TGCAGTGCTAGAGATCTCACAGTCGGCACAGATACGCAGTATTTT. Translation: CSARDLTVGTDTQYF.